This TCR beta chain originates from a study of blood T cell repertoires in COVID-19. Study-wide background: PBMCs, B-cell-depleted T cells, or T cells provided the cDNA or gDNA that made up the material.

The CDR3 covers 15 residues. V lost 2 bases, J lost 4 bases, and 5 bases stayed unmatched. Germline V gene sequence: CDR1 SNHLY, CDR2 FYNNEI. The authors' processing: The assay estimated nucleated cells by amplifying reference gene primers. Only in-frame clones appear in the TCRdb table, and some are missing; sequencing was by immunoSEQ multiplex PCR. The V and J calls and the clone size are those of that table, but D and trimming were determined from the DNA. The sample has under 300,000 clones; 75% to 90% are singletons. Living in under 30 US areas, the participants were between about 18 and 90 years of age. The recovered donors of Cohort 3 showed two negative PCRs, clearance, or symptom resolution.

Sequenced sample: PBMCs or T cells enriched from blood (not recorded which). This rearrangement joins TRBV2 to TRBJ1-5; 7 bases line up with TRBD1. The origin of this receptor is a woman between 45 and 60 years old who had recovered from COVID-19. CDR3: CASSESSGGNQPQHF. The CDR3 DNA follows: TGTGCCAGCAGTGAATCGTCAGGGGGAAATCAGCCCCAGCATTTT.